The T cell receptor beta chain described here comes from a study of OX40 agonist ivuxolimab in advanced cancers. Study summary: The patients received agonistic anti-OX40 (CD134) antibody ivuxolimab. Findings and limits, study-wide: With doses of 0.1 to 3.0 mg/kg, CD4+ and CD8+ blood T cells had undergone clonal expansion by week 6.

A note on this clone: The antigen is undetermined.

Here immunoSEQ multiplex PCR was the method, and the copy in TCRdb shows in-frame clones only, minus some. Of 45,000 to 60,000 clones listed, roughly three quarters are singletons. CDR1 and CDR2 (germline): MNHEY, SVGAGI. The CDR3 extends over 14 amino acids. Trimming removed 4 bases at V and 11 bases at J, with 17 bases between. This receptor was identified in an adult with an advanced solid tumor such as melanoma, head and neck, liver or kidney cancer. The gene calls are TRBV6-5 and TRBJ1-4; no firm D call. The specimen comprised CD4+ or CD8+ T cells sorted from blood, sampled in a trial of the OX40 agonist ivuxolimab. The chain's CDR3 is CASSLNSSRGKLFF. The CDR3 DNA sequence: TGTGCCAGCAGTTTAAATTCGAGTAGAGGGAAACTGTTTTTT.